A selection of T cell receptor beta chains follows, all from one sample in a study of blood T cell repertoires in COVID-19. Measured with immunoSEQ multiplex PCR; TCRdb has only the in-frame clones, and not every one. Here the sample spans about 62,000 clones, 85% to 90% being singletons. Sequenced: peripheral blood. These receptors were taken from a woman in her fifties or sixties with COVID-19, enrolled during active disease. The CDR3 runs from the conserved cysteine through the conserved F or W. D genes are given only for firm matches. Where a row states a size, it is once, few, many or the class of an expanded clone; other rows omit it.

clone_size,j_call,v_call,d_call,cdr3_aa,cdr3_nt
-,TRBJ1-4,TRBV5-1,TRBD1,CASSLDRGGEKLFF,TGCGCCAGCAGCTTGGACAGGGGAGGAGAAAAACTGTTTTTT
-,TRBJ2-3,TRBV6-4,-,CASSDPPWAGRGDTQYF,TGTGCCAGCAGTGACCCGCCCTGGGCAGGTCGGGGAGATACGCAGTATTTT
-,TRBJ2-7,TRBV6-9,-,CASSLRTIPDSSYEQYF,TGTGCCAGCAGTCTACGGACAATCCCCGATAGCTCCTACGAGCAGTACTTC
-,TRBJ1-2,TRBV6-5,TRBD1,CASSRTGSYGYTF,TGTGCCAGCAGTCGGACAGGGAGCTATGGCTACACCTTC
-,TRBJ1-2,TRBV10-3,TRBD1,CATSGQGRYGYTF,TGTGCCACCTCCGGACAGGGACGCTATGGCTACACCTTC
-,TRBJ2-3,TRBV7-3,-,CASSPFTDTQYF,TGTGCCAGCAGCCCCTTTACAGATACGCAGTATTTT
once,TRBJ2-7,TRBV5-1,-,CASSQELGRGSYEQYF,TGCGCCAGCAGCCAAGAGCTGGGCAGGGGTAGCTACGAGCAGTACTTC
-,TRBJ1-5,TRBV19,TRBD1,CASSIKDRGNQPQHF,TGTGCCAGTAGTATCAAGGACAGGGGAAATCAGCCCCAGCATTTT
-,TRBJ1-1,TRBV5-5,TRBD1,CASSFTPGTGSTEAFF,TGTGCCAGCAGCTTCACCCCCGGGACAGGGTCCACTGAAGCTTTCTTT
-,TRBJ1-3,TRBV29-1,-,CSVADSPGNTIYF,TGCAGCGTTGCTGACAGCCCGGGAAACACCATATATTTT
-,TRBJ1-1,TRBV27,-,CASSLAGWDTEAFF,TGTGCCAGCAGTTTGGCAGGGTGGGATACTGAAGCTTTCTTT
-,TRBJ1-2,TRBV30,TRBD1,CAPPSPGTGYGYTF,TGTGCCCCTCCTTCCCCCGGGACAGGCTATGGCTACACCTTC
-,TRBJ2-2,TRBV9,-,CASSVVQGPGLGSGELFF,TGTGCCAGCAGCGTAGTTCAGGGGCCGGGTTTGGGATCCGGGGAGCTGTTTTTT
-,TRBJ1-1,TRBV5-1,-,CASSLDRGNTEAFF,TGCGCCAGCAGCTTGGACCGGGGGAACACTGAAGCTTTCTTT
-,TRBJ1-6,TRBV30,TRBD1,CATGQGAINSPLHF,TGTGCTACGGGACAGGGGGCAATTAATTCACCCCTCCACTTT